What follows describes a single T cell receptor (beta chain). This record belongs to a study of blood T cell repertoires in COVID-19. The germline CDR1 and CDR2 sequences are SQVTM and ANQGSEA. The CDR3 consists of 15 residues. Unmatched junction bases numbered 6, after V lost 5 bases and J lost 0 bases. Generated by immunoSEQ multiplex PCR, the TCRdb table keeps only in-frame clones and is missing some. This sample yields 200,000 to 250,000 clones, of which approximately 90% are seen a single time; 0.7% to 0.85% belongs to the top ten. The rearrangement links TRBV29-1 to TRBJ1-4; 7 bases align to TRBD1. Sequencing input: peripheral blood. This receptor was obtained from a man aged 60-69 years with COVID-19, enrolled during active disease. CDR3: CSVRTGTATNEKLFF. CDR3 sequence (DNA): TGCAGCGTTAGGACAGGAACGGCAACTAATGAAAAACTGTTTTTT. Looking up the rest from reference TRBV29-1 and TRBJ1-4 gives the full variable domain: SAVISQKPSRDICQRGTSLTIQCQVDSQVTMMFWYRQQPGQSLTLIATANQGSEATYESGFVIDKFPISRPNLTFSTLTVSNMSPEDSSIYLCSVRTGTATNEKLFFGSGTQLSVL.